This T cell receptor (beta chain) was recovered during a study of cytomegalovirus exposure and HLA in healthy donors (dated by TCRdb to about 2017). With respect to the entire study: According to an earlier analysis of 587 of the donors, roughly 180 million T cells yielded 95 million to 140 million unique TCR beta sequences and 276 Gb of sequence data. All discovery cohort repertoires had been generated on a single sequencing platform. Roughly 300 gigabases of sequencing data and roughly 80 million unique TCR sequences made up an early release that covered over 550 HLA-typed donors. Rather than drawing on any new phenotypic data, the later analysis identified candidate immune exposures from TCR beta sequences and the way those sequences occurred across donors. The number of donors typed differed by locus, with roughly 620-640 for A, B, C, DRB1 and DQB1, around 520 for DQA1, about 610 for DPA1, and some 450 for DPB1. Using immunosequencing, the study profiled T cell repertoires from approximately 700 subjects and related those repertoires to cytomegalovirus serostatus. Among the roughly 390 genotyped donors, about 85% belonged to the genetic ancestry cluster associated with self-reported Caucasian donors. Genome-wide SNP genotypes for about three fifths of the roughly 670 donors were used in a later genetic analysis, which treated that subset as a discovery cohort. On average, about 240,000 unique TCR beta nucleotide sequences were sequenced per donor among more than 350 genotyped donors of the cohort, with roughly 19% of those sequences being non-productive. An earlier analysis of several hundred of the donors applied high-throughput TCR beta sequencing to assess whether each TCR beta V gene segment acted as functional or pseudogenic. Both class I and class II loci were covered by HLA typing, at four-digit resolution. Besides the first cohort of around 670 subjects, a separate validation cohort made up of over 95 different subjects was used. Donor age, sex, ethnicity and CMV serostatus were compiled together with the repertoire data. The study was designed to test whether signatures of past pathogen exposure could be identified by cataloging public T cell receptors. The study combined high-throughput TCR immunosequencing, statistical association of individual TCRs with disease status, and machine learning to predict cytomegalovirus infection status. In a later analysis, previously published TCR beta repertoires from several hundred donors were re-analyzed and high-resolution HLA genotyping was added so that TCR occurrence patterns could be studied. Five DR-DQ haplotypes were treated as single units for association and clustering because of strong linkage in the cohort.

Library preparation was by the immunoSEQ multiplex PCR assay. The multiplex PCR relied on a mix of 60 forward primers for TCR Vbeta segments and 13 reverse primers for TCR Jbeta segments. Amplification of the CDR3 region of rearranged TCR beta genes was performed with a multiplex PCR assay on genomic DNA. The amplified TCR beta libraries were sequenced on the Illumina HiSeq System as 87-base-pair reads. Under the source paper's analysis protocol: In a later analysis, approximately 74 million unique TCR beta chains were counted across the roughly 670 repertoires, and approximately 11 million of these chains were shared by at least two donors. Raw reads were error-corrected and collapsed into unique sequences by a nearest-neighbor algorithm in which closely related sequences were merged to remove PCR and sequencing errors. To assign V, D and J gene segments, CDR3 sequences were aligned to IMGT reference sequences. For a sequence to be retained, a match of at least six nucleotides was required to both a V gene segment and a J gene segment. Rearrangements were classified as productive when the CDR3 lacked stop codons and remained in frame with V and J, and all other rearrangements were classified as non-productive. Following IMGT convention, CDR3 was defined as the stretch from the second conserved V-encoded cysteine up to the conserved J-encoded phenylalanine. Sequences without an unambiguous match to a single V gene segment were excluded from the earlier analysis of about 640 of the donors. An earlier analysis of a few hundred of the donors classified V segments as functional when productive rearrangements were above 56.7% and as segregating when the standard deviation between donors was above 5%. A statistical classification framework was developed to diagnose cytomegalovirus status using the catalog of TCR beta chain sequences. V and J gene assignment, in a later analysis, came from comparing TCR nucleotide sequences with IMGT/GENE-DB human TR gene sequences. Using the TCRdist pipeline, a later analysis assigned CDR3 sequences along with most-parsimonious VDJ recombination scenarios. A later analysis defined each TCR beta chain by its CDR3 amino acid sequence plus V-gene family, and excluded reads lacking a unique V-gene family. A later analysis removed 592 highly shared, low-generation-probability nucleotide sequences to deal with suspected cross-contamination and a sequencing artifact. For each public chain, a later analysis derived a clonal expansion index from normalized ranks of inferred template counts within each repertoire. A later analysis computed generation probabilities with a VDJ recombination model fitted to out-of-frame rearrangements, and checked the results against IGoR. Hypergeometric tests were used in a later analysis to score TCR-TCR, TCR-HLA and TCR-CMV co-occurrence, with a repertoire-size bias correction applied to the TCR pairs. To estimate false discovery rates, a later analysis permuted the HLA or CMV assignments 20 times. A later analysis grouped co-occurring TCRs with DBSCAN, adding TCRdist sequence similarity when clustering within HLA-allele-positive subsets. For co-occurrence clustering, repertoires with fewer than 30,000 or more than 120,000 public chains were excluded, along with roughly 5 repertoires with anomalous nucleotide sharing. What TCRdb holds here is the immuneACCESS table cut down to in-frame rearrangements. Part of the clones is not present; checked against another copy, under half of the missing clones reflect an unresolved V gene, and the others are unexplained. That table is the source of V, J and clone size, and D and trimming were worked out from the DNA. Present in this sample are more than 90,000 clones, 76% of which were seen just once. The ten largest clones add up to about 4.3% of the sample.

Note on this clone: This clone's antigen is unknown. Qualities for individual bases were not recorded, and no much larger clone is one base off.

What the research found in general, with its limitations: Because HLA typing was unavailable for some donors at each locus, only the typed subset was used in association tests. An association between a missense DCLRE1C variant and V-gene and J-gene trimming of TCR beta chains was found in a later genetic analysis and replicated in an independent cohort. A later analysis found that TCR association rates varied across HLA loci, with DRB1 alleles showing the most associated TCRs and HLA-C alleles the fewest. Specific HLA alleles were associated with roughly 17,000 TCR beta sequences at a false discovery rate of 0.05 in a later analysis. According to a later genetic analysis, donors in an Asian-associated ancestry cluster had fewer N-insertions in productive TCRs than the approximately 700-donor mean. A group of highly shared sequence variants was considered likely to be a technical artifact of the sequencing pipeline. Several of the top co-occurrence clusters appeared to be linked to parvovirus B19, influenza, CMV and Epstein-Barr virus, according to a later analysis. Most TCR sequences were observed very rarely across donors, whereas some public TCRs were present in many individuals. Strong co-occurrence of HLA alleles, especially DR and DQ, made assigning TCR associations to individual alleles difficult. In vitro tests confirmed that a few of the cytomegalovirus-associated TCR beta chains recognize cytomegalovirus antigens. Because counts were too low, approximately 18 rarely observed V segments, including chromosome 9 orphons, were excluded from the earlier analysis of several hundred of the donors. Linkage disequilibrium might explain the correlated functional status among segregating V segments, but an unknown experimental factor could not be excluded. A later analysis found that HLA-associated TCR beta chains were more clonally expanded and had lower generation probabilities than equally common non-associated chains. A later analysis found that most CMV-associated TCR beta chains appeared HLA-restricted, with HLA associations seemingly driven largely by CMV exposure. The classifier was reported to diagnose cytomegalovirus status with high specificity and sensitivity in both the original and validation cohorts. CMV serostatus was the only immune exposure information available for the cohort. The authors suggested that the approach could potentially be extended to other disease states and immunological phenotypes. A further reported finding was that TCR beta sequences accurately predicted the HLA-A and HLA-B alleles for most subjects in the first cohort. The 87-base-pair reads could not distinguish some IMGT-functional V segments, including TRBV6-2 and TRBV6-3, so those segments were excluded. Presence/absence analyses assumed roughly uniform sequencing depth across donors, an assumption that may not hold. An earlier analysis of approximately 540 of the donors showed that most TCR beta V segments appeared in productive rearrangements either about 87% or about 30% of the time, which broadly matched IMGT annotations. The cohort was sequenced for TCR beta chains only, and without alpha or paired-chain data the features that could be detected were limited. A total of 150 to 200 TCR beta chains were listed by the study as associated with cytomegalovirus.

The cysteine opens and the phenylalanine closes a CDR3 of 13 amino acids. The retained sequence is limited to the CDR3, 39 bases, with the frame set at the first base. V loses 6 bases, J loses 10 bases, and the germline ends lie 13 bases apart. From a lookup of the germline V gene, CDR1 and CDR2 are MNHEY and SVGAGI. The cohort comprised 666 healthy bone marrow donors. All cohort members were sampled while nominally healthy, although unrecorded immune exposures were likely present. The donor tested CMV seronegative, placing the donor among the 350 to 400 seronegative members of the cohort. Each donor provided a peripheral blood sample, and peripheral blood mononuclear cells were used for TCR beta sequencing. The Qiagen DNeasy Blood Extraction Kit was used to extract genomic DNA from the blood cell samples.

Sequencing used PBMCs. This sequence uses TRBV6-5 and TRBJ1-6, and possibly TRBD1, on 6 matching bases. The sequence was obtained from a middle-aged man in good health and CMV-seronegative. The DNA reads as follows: TGTGCCAGCAGGATCCCAGGGGACTCACCCCTCCACTTT. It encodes CASRIPGDSPLHF.